This T cell receptor (beta chain) was retrieved from a study of cytomegalovirus exposure and HLA in healthy donors. The study, taken as a whole, reports: Most subjects had HLA-A and HLA-B alleles reportedly predicted accurately by TCR beta sequences. Listed as cytomegalovirus-associated were roughly 180 TCR beta chains. Clonal expansion, a later analysis showed, was greater in HLA-associated TCR beta chains than in equally common others.

Per germline, CDR1 ENHRY and CDR2 SYGVKD. V lost 3 bases, J lost 1 base, and 11 bases lay in between. The CDR3 contains 15 residues. The PCR was carried out with 60 Vbeta primers and 13 Jbeta primers. This table comes from immunoSEQ multiplex PCR, and its TCRdb copy is limited to in-frame clones, with some not included. This repertoire shows roughly 140,000 clones, approximately 71% found once; its top ten account for 4.9%. This clone has just one count. What it recognizes is unknown. Sequencing was done on a sample of PBMCs. The TCR originated in a woman aged 45-65 years in good health and CMV-seronegative. J is TRBJ2-3 and V is TRBV10-3; no reliable D call. CDR3 bases: TGTGCCATCAGTGAAGGCCAGGATGGCACAGATACGCAGTATTTT. Amino acid sequence: CAISEGQDGTDTQYF.